This T cell receptor (beta chain) emerged from a study of T cells in Graves' hyperthyroidism and ophthalmopathy. Germline V gene lookup returns CDR1 SQVTM and CDR2 ANQGSEA. With 2 bases removed from V and 4 bases from J, the gap between germline ends came to 8 bases. This CDR3 is 12 amino acids long. The source material, RNA transcripts, was used to amplify TCR beta CDR3 regions. HTBI primers were the set used in a first-round RT-PCR of the TCR CDR3. In TCRdb, the multiplex PCR reads were re-called with MiXCR into one record per CDR3 protein. The sample lists approximately 870,000 distinct CDR3 sequences; more than 30% were seen once.

Source material: blood. This receptor was taken from a man between 18 and 29 years old with Graves' hyperthyroidism. The gene calls are TRBV29-1 and TRBJ1-1, with D perhaps matching TRBD1 (5 bases). CDR3: CSVEIGTTEAFF. For the CDR3, the DNA is TGCAGCGTTGAAATAGGGACCACTGAAGCTTTCTTT.